This TCR beta chain was captured by sequencing in a study of cytomegalovirus exposure and HLA in healthy donors. Study background: A prior analysis found some 110 million unique TCR beta sequences from around 200 million T cells.

The primer mix had 60 Vbeta and 13 Jbeta primers. TCRdb keeps only in-frame clones here, not all; method: immunoSEQ multiplex PCR. The sample includes about 120,000 clones, 75% to 90% of them seen just once. This CDR3 contains 13 residues. Germline-derived CDR1 and CDR2 are MDHEN and SYDVKM. The ends lost 7 bases at V and 6 bases at J; junction bases unmatched: 6. A remark on this clone: Its target is not known.

The study's findings and limits: Productive rates of about 90% or about 30% were seen for most TCR beta V segments in an earlier analysis. Immune exposure information comprised only CMV serostatus. It has been reported that TCR beta sequences accurately predicted the HLA-A and HLA-B alleles of most subjects.

V gene TRBV28 combines with J gene TRBJ2-1; 7 nucleotides line up with TRBD1. What was sequenced was PBMCs. This sequence originates from a man between 45 and 60 years old in good health and CMV-seronegative. The CDR3 nucleotides read TGTGCCAGCACTATACAGGGGTCCAATGAGCAGTTCTTC. Residues: CASTIQGSNEQFF.